Shown below are 2 T cell receptor beta chains from a single sample sequenced in a study of T-cell memory formation after mild COVID-19. MiXCR was run by TCRdb on the 5' RACE reads, yielding one entry per CDR3 protein. Found here are a few hundred thousand distinct CDR3 sequences, over 20% of them singletons; the top ten hold about 12%. Sequencing used PBMCs or a T cell subset sorted from them (not recorded which). The receptors shown here come from an adult woman who had mild COVID-19 (a few samples of this study predate the infection). Cell type and time point are not known.

The sample holds a few counts of this clonotype. The rearrangement uses TRBV24-1 and TRBJ2-1; D is possibly TRBD2 (6 bases). There are 19 residues in the CDR3. CDR1 is KGHDR, CDR2 SFDVKD, per germline. V lost 3 bases and J 0 bases, leaving 20 bases between the germline ends. The CDR3 nucleotides are TGTGCCACCAGTGATGCCTGGGGACTGGACGGGAGCTCCTACAATGAGCAGTTCTTC. It yields the protein CATSDAWGLDGSSYNEQFF.

This chain links TRBV7-9 with TRBJ2-3, with unresolved D. The CDR3 has 17 residues. Germline V gene data show CDR1 as SEHNR and CDR2 as FQNEAQ (reference sequence). The germline V and J ends were trimmed by 5 bases and 2 bases, with 20 bases remaining between them. The CDR3 sequence is CASSPRRIGPYTDTQYF. CDR3 DNA sequence: TGTGCCAGCAGCCCCCGGAGAATAGGGCCCTACACAGATACGCAGTATTTT.